The rows below give T cell receptor beta chains drawn from one sample of a study of T cells after yellow fever vaccination. TCRdb reprocessed the 5' RACE reads with MiXCR, giving one entry per CDR3 protein. Counted here are some 350,000 distinct CDR3 sequences, roughly 10% occurring once; the ten biggest clones make up around 19%. This material consisted of PBMCs, taken on the day of the first yellow fever vaccination. The receptors come from a man younger than 30 who received the YFV17D yellow fever vaccine. CDR3s include the opening cysteine and the closing phenylalanine or tryptophan. The order of the fields is V gene, J gene, clone size, D gene, CDR3 DNA, CDR3 protein. A D gene is named only where the DNA matches it firmly. Where a row states a size, it is once, few, many or the class of an expanded clone; other rows omit it.

V gene: TRBV6-5; J gene: TRBJ1-6; clone size: few; D gene: .; CDR3 DNA: TGTGCCAGCAGTTATAGACCCGACTCCTATAATTCACCCCTCCACTTT; CDR3 protein: CASSYRPDSYNSPLHF
V gene: TRBV7-9; J gene: TRBJ1-5; clone size: .; D gene: .; CDR3 DNA: TGTGCCAGCAGCTTTTCCCCCAAGAGTAGCAATCAGCCCCAGCATTTT; CDR3 protein: CASSFSPKSSNQPQHF
V gene: TRBV6-1; J gene: TRBJ1-1; clone size: .; D gene: .; CDR3 DNA: TGTGCCAGCAGAGAGACAGAACCGGAGGGAGGCACTGAAGCTTTCTTT; CDR3 protein: CASRETEPEGGTEAFF
V gene: TRBV7-2; J gene: TRBJ2-1; clone size: .; D gene: TRBD1; CDR3 DNA: TGTGCCACCCCGGGGACAGGGGGGGCCTACAATGAGCAGTTCTTC; CDR3 protein: CATPGTGGAYNEQFF
V gene: TRBV7-9; J gene: TRBJ2-1; clone size: .; D gene: TRBD2; CDR3 DNA: TGTGCCAGCAGCACCCCACTAGCGGGGGGGCCCGGGGAGCAGTTCTTC; CDR3 protein: CASSTPLAGGPGEQFF
V gene: TRBV29-1; J gene: TRBJ1-2; clone size: few; D gene: .; CDR3 DNA: TGCAGCGTTGACGGGGCAGGGCGTGGGGGCTACACCTTC; CDR3 protein: CSVDGAGRGGYTF
V gene: TRBV12-3/TRBV12-4; J gene: TRBJ2-3; clone size: few; D gene: .; CDR3 DNA: TGTGCCAGCAGGAACATGGGAAGCGTCGCAGATACGCAGTATTTT; CDR3 protein: CASRNMGSVADTQYF
V gene: TRBV30; J gene: TRBJ2-7; clone size: .; D gene: .; CDR3 DNA: TGTGCCTGGAGGGTAGGAGCCTACGAGCAGTACTTC; CDR3 protein: CAWRVGAYEQYF
V gene: TRBV7-2; J gene: TRBJ2-3; clone size: .; D gene: TRBD1; CDR3 DNA: TGTGCCAGCAGCTTAGCTAGTTGGACAGGGGGCAAGGAGGAAACCGATACGCAGTATTTT; CDR3 protein: CASSLASWTGGKEETDTQYF
V gene: TRBV4-1; J gene: TRBJ2-4; clone size: few; D gene: TRBD1; CDR3 DNA: TGCGCCAGCAGCCAACCTACTCGGGACAGCAAAAACATTCAGTACTTC; CDR3 protein: CASSQPTRDSKNIQYF
V gene: TRBV28; J gene: TRBJ2-2; clone size: .; D gene: .; CDR3 DNA: TGTGCCAGCAGTTTAGCGGGGGCATTGAACACCGGGGAGCTGTTTTTT; CDR3 protein: CASSLAGALNTGELFF
V gene: TRBV5-1; J gene: TRBJ2-5; clone size: .; D gene: .; CDR3 DNA: TGCGCCAGCAGCTTGGTAGCAGGGGCGGTAGGGGAGACCCAGTACTTC; CDR3 protein: CASSLVAGAVGETQYF
V gene: TRBV6-1; J gene: TRBJ1-6; clone size: .; D gene: TRBD1; CDR3 DNA: TGTGCCAGCAGTCTCCCCCTAACAGGGGTCACCTATAATTCACCCCTCCACTTT; CDR3 protein: CASSLPLTGVTYNSPLHF
V gene: TRBV11-2; J gene: TRBJ2-7; clone size: many; D gene: TRBD1; CDR3 DNA: TGTGCCAGCAGCTTAGCGACAGGGGGCTCCTACGAGCAGTACTTC; CDR3 protein: CASSLATGGSYEQYF
V gene: TRBV12-3/TRBV12-4; J gene: TRBJ2-4; clone size: .; D gene: .; CDR3 DNA: TGTGCCAGCAGCCCCGGACAGATTCTAGCCAAAAACATTCAGTACTTC; CDR3 protein: CASSPGQILAKNIQYF
V gene: TRBV4-3; J gene: TRBJ2-1; clone size: .; D gene: TRBD2; CDR3 DNA: TGCGCCAGCAGCCAAGTACTAGCGGGGGCGGGGAATGAGCAGTTCTTC; CDR3 protein: CASSQVLAGAGNEQFF
V gene: TRBV20-1; J gene: TRBJ1-5; clone size: .; D gene: .; CDR3 DNA: TGCAGTGCTAGGAGGGGGAAACTCCAGCCCCAGCATTTT; CDR3 protein: CSARRGKLQPQHF
V gene: TRBV12-3/TRBV12-4; J gene: TRBJ1-4; clone size: few; D gene: .; CDR3 DNA: TGTGCCAGCAGTCCGCAGGACAGATCTAATGAAAAACTGTTTTTT; CDR3 protein: CASSPQDRSNEKLFF
V gene: TRBV29-1; J gene: TRBJ2-2; clone size: few; D gene: .; CDR3 DNA: TGCAGCGGGGGGAAACCCGGGGAGCTGTTTTTT; CDR3 protein: CSGGKPGELFF
V gene: TRBV12-3/TRBV12-4; J gene: TRBJ2-3; clone size: many; D gene: .; CDR3 DNA: TGTGCCAGCAGTTTGACAGCTAGCACAGATACGCAGTATTTT; CDR3 protein: CASSLTASTDTQYF
V gene: TRBV11-2; J gene: TRBJ2-4; clone size: few; D gene: TRBD2; CDR3 DNA: TGTGCCAGCAGCCTCTTCTTTTTGCCGGGGGGGGCCAAAAACATTCAGTACTTC; CDR3 protein: CASSLFFLPGGAKNIQYF
V gene: TRBV19; J gene: TRBJ2-2; clone size: few; D gene: TRBD1; CDR3 DNA: TGTGCCAGTTCTTCGCGGACAGGGTGGACCGGGGAGCTGTTTTTT; CDR3 protein: CASSSRTGWTGELFF
V gene: TRBV6-1; J gene: TRBJ1-2; clone size: .; D gene: TRBD1; CDR3 DNA: TGTGCCAGCAGTCGGACAGGGGGCACACTTATTAACTATGGCTACACCTTC; CDR3 protein: CASSRTGGTLINYGYTF
V gene: TRBV20-1; J gene: TRBJ1-4; clone size: .; D gene: .; CDR3 DNA: TGCAGTGCTAGAGATCCCACAGCAACTAATGAAAAACTGTTTTTT; CDR3 protein: CSARDPTATNEKLFF
V gene: TRBV7-3; J gene: TRBJ2-3; clone size: few; D gene: .; CDR3 DNA: TGTGCCAGCAGCTTAACGGGGGGCAATCTCGATACGCAGTATTTT; CDR3 protein: CASSLTGGNLDTQYF
V gene: TRBV20-1; J gene: TRBJ2-5; clone size: .; D gene: TRBD1; CDR3 DNA: TGCAGTGCCACAAAATCACAGGGGCTGGGAGAGACCCAGTACTTC; CDR3 protein: CSATKSQGLGETQYF
V gene: TRBV20-1; J gene: TRBJ2-2; clone size: .; D gene: .; CDR3 DNA: TGCAGTGCCCCCCAACAGGGAGGTATCATTACAGGGGAGCTGTTTTTT; CDR3 protein: CSAPQQGGIITGELFF
V gene: TRBV4-2; J gene: TRBJ1-5; clone size: .; D gene: TRBD1; CDR3 DNA: TGTGCCAGCAGCCAAGAAACAGGGGATCAGCCCCAGCATTTT; CDR3 protein: CASSQETGDQPQHF
V gene: TRBV3-1; J gene: TRBJ1-2; clone size: few; D gene: TRBD1; CDR3 DNA: TGTGCCAGCAGCCCTCAAACAGGGGGCGCGTTAGGCTACACCTTC; CDR3 protein: CASSPQTGGALGYTF
V gene: TRBV10-3; J gene: TRBJ2-5; clone size: many; D gene: .; CDR3 DNA: TGTGCCATCAGTGTCCAGCGAACAGAGACCCAGTACTTC; CDR3 protein: CAISVQRTETQYF
V gene: TRBV4-1; J gene: TRBJ1-3; clone size: few; D gene: TRBD1; CDR3 DNA: TGCGCCAGCAGCCAAGGGGACAGGGCCAGCTCTGGAAACACCATATATTTT; CDR3 protein: CASSQGDRASSGNTIYF
V gene: TRBV12-3/TRBV12-4; J gene: TRBJ1-4; clone size: many; D gene: .; CDR3 DNA: TGTGCCAGCAGCTTATCTGGCGTGAGGGGTAAACTGTTTTTT; CDR3 protein: CASSLSGVRGKLFF
V gene: TRBV24-1; J gene: TRBJ1-1; clone size: few; D gene: TRBD1; CDR3 DNA: TGTGCCACCAGTGATTGCACAGGGGGTCTCCCCCTGGAGATGAACACTGAAGCTTTCTTT; CDR3 protein: CATSDCTGGLPLEMNTEAFF
V gene: TRBV12-3/TRBV12-4; J gene: TRBJ2-7; clone size: .; D gene: .; CDR3 DNA: TGTGCCAGCAGTTGGGACGGCTATACGGGCGAGCAGTACTTC; CDR3 protein: CASSWDGYTGEQYF
V gene: TRBV10-3; J gene: TRBJ2-2; clone size: few; D gene: TRBD1; CDR3 DNA: TGTGCCAGTCACCCTGCGACAGGGGGCGGCGGGGAGCTGTTTTTT; CDR3 protein: CASHPATGGGGELFF
V gene: TRBV10-3; J gene: TRBJ2-7; clone size: few; D gene: .; CDR3 DNA: TGTGCCATGGATGGCGAGCAGTACTTC; CDR3 protein: CAMDGEQYF
V gene: TRBV5-1; J gene: TRBJ2-2; clone size: many; D gene: TRBD2; CDR3 DNA: TGCGCCAGCACCTCACTAGCGGGGGGGCTCGGCACCGGGGAGCTGTTTTTT; CDR3 protein: CASTSLAGGLGTGELFF
V gene: TRBV5-1; J gene: TRBJ1-1; clone size: few; D gene: .; CDR3 DNA: TGCGCCAGCAGCTTGGGAATAAGGGGTCGAGGGTCCACTGAAGCTTTCTTT; CDR3 protein: CASSLGIRGRGSTEAFF
V gene: TRBV5-5; J gene: TRBJ1-4; clone size: .; D gene: .; CDR3 DNA: TGTGCCAGCAGCTTGCCGGGTTTGGGAGAAAAACTGTTTTTT; CDR3 protein: CASSLPGLGEKLFF